This T cell receptor beta chain derives from a study of human T cells and chemical hapten exposure. Turning to the study itself: Skin of the upper inner arm, approximately 2 cm by approximately 2 cm, received 2% DPC for sensitization. All through the roughly 25-week study, the scalp of each patient received diphenylcyclopropenone doses weekly.

Time point here: patch test 2, 6 weeks after DPC sensitization. Treatment indicated: therapeutic diphenylcyclopropenone sensitization with weekly scalp DPC. This CDR3 has 15 residues. V gave up 4 bases and J gave up 1 base; unmatched junction bases: 6. The germline gives CDR1 WNHNN, CDR2 SYGVQD (reference sequence). The study used a library that attached unique molecular identifiers to individual cDNA molecules. TCRdb recomputed calls from the RACE reads with MiXCR, one row per CDR3 protein. The sample yields tens of thousands of distinct CDR3 sequences, over 3% seen once. This clonotype was counted at least ten times.

The rearrangement uses TRBV10-1 and TRBJ2-7; 8 bases line up with TRBD2. This sample comprised whole blood, obtained in connection with sensitization to the hapten diphenylcyclopropenone (DPC). The source is a man aged 35 to 55 with alopecia areata. Some clones in this sample may be carry-over from other donors' samples. CDR3 amino acids: CASSVTTSASYEQYF. The CDR3 DNA sequence: TGCGCCAGCAGTGTAACGACTAGCGCTTCCTACGAGCAGTACTTC.